These 16 T cell receptor beta chains came from one sample sequenced in a study of T cells in Graves' hyperthyroidism and ophthalmopathy. Amplification of TCR beta CDR3 regions was performed using RNA transcripts as template. First-round RT-PCR of the TCR CDR3 relied on the HTBI primer set. A single record per CDR3 protein comes from TCRdb applying MiXCR to the multiplex PCR reads. The data contain about half a million distinct CDR3 sequences, 20% of them singletons. Source material: blood. Every receptor here comes from a middle-aged man with Graves' ophthalmopathy.

The table lists this clonotype with a few counts. The J gene is TRBJ1-5, the V gene TRBV19; 7 bases agree with TRBD1. Germline CDR1 is LNHDA and CDR2 is SQIVND (reference sequence). Trimming cost V 8 bases and J 1 base; bases outside gene matches: 8. The CDR3 has 15 amino acids. The chain's CDR3 is CASSQGLRSNQPQHF. As DNA, the CDR3 is TGTGCCAGTTCACAGGGGCTGCGGAGCAATCAGCCCCAGCATTTT. The variable domain in full, completed from reference TRBV19 and TRBJ1-5, reads DGGITQSPKYLFRKEGQNVTLSCEQNLNHDAMYWYRQDPGQGLRLIYYSQIVNDFQKGDIAEGYSVSREKKESFPLTVTSAQKNPTAFYLCASSQGLRSNQPQHFGDGTRLSIL.

This clonotype was detected many times. This chain joins TRBV7-2 and TRBJ2-1, with 9 bases matching TRBD2. The CDR3 contains 15 residues. CDR1 is SGHTA and CDR2 is FQGNSA in the germline V gene. With 3 bases clipped from V and 3 bases from J, the junction kept 3 bases outside the gene matches. The CDR3 DNA reads as TGTGCCAGCAGCTTGCTTAGCGGGGGCTACAATGAGCAGTTCTTC. The encoded protein is CASSLLSGGYNEQFF.

At least ten counts were recorded for this clonotype. This rearrangement joins TRBV5-1 to TRBJ2-4; D unclear. Germline-derived CDR1 and CDR2 are SGHRS and YFSETQ. The V and J ends lost 0 bases and 4 bases respectively, with 11 bases between them. This CDR3 is 15 amino acids long. The CDR3 DNA reads TGCGCCAGCAGCTTGGCCCCGAGTGGGAAAAACATTCAGTACTTC. Translated, it gives CASSLAPSGKNIQYF.

A word on this clonotype: A much larger clone sits a single nucleotide away, making a read error possible. The gene calls are TRBV12-3 or TRBV12-4 and TRBJ2-1, with TRBD1 matching 9 bases. The CDR3 totals 15 residues. Here the CDR3 reads CASSFRTGVYNGQFF. The CDR3 DNA is TGTGCCAGCAGTTTCCGGACAGGGGTGTACAATGGGCAGTTCTTC.

Many counts were recorded for this clonotype. The CDR3 coding sequence is TGTGCCAGCACCGAGACTACGGGACAGACCTACGAGCAGTACTTC. Protein product: CASTETTGQTYEQYF. J is TRBJ2-7 and V is TRBV11-2, with 7 nucleotides matching TRBD1. Germline CDR1 reads SGHAT; CDR2 reads FQNNGV. The length of the CDR3 is 15 residues. The ends lost 7 bases at V and 2 bases at J; junction bases unmatched: 11.

This clonotype was recorded at least ten times. This rearrangement joins TRBV7-3 to TRBJ2-3; 8 bases agree with TRBD2. The germline V gene encodes CDR1 SGHTA and CDR2 FQGTGA. The CDR3 is made up of 15 amino acids. V shed 4 bases, J shed 0 bases, and the junction held 3 bases outside the gene matches. This chain's CDR3 is CASSSGGASTDTQYF. Here the CDR3 DNA reads TGTGCCAGCAGCTCGGGGGGGGCTAGCACAGATACGCAGTATTTT.

The genes are TRBV10-3 and TRBJ1-2; TRBD1 matches 8 bases. V gave up 6 bases and J gave up 2 bases; unmatched junction bases: 2. CDR1 and CDR2 from the germline V gene are ENHRY and SYGVKD. The CDR3 totals 13 residues. This CDR3 reads CAIRDRVNYGYTF. The CDR3 region has the DNA TGTGCCATCAGGGACAGGGTCAACTATGGCTACACCTTC.

The chain uses TRBV12-3 or TRBV12-4 and TRBJ1-5, with a tentative D call TRBD1 (5 bases). The germline V and J ends were trimmed by 1 base and 5 bases, with 15 bases remaining between them. The CDR3 has 16 residues. The CDR3 protein is CASSLGGGLRDQPQHF. The CDR3 DNA sequence: TGTGCCAGCAGTTTAGGCGGGGGATTAAGGGATCAGCCCCAGCATTTT.

The chain carries TRBV29-1 and TRBJ2-7; D may be TRBD2 (5 bases). The CDR3 is 13 amino acids. The germline gives CDR1 SQVTM, CDR2 ANQGSEA. V lost 1 base to trimming and J lost 5 bases, with 12 bases between them. The CDR3, as DNA: TGCAGCGTTGAAGGAGGGTTTAGCGACGAGCAGTACTTC. This gives the protein CSVEGGFSDEQYF.

This clonotype was seen many times. The chain links TRBV20-1 to TRBJ1-5; D is ambiguous. Trimming took 4 bases from V and 6 from J, leaving 10 bases between them. CDR1 and CDR2 from the germline V gene are DFQATT and SNEGSKA (reference sequence). CDR3 length: 12 amino acids. The CDR3 spells CSATPLGQPQHF. CDR3 coding DNA: TGCAGTGCTACGCCCTTGGGTCAGCCCCAGCATTTT.

The table lists this clonotype with a few counts. The chain recombines TRBV7-2 with TRBJ1-1, with D perhaps matching TRBD1 (5 bases). This CDR3 comprises 16 residues. Trimming shortened V by 5 bases and J by 1 base, and 17 bases separated the two germline ends. Germline V gene data show CDR1 as SGHTA and CDR2 as FQGNSA. The CDR3 reads CASSPGGVLKNTEAFF. Here the CDR3 DNA reads TGTGCCAGCAGCCCCGGGGGGGTACTGAAGAACACTGAAGCTTTCTTT.

A few counts support this clonotype. The rearrangement uses TRBV7-3 and TRBJ2-7; 9 nucleotides line up with TRBD1. This CDR3 is built from 13 residues. Trimming at V came to 4 bases and at J to 4 bases, leaving 2 bases not matched to a gene. CDR1 SGHTA and CDR2 FQGTGA come from the germline V gene. The chain's CDR3 is CASSYDRGYEQYF. The CDR3 DNA reads TGTGCCAGCAGCTATGACAGGGGGTACGAGCAGTACTTC. The full variable domain, rest sourced from reference TRBV7-3 and TRBJ2-7, is GAGVSQTPSNKVTEKGKYVELRCDPISGHTALYWYRQSLGQGPEFLIYFQGTGAADDSGLPNDRFFAVRPEGSVSTLKIQRTERGDSAVYLCASSYDRGYEQYFGPGTRLTVT.

This clonotype was counted ten times or more. This chain uses TRBV12-3 or TRBV12-4 with TRBJ2-7; D not resolved. Trimming removed 6 bases from V and 1 base from J, with 16 bases in between. There are 15 residues in the CDR3. CDR3 DNA sequence: TGTGCCAGCAGCCTGAACGAATATGGGTCCTACGAGCAGTACTTC. This encodes CASSLNEYGSYEQYF.

The rearrangement joins TRBV12-3 or TRBV12-4 to TRBJ2-1, with 12 bases identical to TRBD2. With V trimmed by 6 bases and J by 7 bases, 19 bases remained unmatched. The CDR3 consists of 19 residues. CDR3 nucleotide sequence: TGTGCCAGCAGCCTAAGGCCGCGACTAGCGGGAGTTCGCTGGAATGAGCAGTTCTTC. Translated, it gives CASSLRPRLAGVRWNEQFF.

This clonotype showed up many times. V usage is TRBV7-8 and J usage is TRBJ1-1; D remains ambiguous. This CDR3 spans 13 amino acids. The V end was cut by 1 base, the J end by 4 bases, with 7 bases between. Germline lookup yields CDR1 SGHVS and CDR2 FQNEAQ. CDR3: CASSLVGSTEAFF. The CDR3 coding sequence is TGTGCCAGCAGCTTAGTTGGGAGCACTGAAGCTTTCTTT.

This sequence joins TRBV10-3 and TRBJ1-1; the match to TRBD1 covers 7 bases. The germline gives CDR1 ENHRY, CDR2 SYGVKD. J gave up 10 bases and V 4 bases, and 6 bases lay outside the gene matches. This CDR3 contains 12 residues. CDR3: CAISVPGGLAFF. The CDR3 nucleotides are TGTGCCATCAGTGTCCCAGGGGGTTTAGCTTTCTTT.